These 32 T cell receptor beta chains came from one sample sequenced in a study of spatial heterogeneity in lung cancer. General study results and limits: The study found that expanded intratumoral alpha and beta TCR counts tracked tumor mutation counts.

Time point denoted: sample taken at primary tumor resection. MiXCR, run by TCRdb on the 5' RACE reads, gives a single entry per CDR3 protein. The repertoire holds about 9,800 distinct CDR3 sequences, with about 6.5% as singletons. These TCRs' antigens remain unknown. The sample consisted of lung tumor tissue, taken at surgery. The receptors were sampled from a male donor with early-stage non-small cell lung cancer.

This clonotype was counted a few times. This beta chain represents an off-target read in a library built for alpha chains; its size is of limited meaning. The V call is TRBV7-2, the J call TRBJ2-3; D remains unclear. V was trimmed by 1 base and J by 1 base, leaving 9 bases between them. Germline V gene data show CDR1 as SGHTA and CDR2 as FQGNSA. The CDR3 consists of 15 residues. As DNA, the CDR3 is TGTGCCAGCAGCTTAGGCAGCATTGGCACAGATACGCAGTATTTT. It encodes CASSLGSIGTDTQYF.

By sample share, this clonotype is medium-sized (0.01 to 0.1%). A library made for alpha chains picked up this beta chain off target, so its size means little. The chain joins TRBV29-1 to TRBJ1-2, with 10 bases matching TRBD1. This CDR3 is built from 17 residues. V lost 6 bases, J lost 4 bases, and 17 bases stayed unmatched. CDR1 and CDR2 from the germline V gene are SQVTM and ANQGSEA. CDR3 region: CSVALTGGGKDGYGYTF. The CDR3, as DNA: TGCAGCGTGGCTTTGACAGGGGGCGGCAAGGACGGCTATGGCTACACCTTC.

Many counts were recorded for this clonotype. This beta chain is an off-target read within a library intended for alpha chains, so its frequency means little. The V and J genes are TRBV9 and TRBJ1-1; the D is unclear. In germline, CDR1 is SGDLS, CDR2 YYNGEE. The CDR3 sequence is 13 residues long. V was shortened by 3 bases and J by 3 bases, with 9 bases between the two germline ends. The CDR3 protein is CASSDRVDTEAFF. The CDR3 bases are TGTGCCAGCAGCGATAGGGTCGACACTGAAGCTTTCTTT. Full variable domain (remainder filled in from reference TRBV9 and TRBJ1-1): DSGVTQTPKHLITATGQRVTLRCSPRSGDLSVYWYQQSLDQGLQFLIQYYNGEERAKGNILERFSAQQFPDLHSELNLSSLELGDSALYFCASSDRVDTEAFFGQGTRLTVV.

In this sample, this clonotype turned up many times. This beta chain lies outside the target of a library built for alpha chains; its clone size means little. The gene calls are TRBV2 and TRBJ2-1, with 13 bases lining up with TRBD2. The CDR3 contains 19 residues. The germline gives CDR1 SNHLY, CDR2 FYNNEI. After removal of 2 bases from V and 15 bases from J, the junction contained 22 bases not matched to a gene. The CDR3 is CASSEWGRRTSGRPFWWFF. Written as DNA, the CDR3 is TGTGCCAGCAGTGAATGGGGGAGACGGACTAGCGGGAGACCCTTCTGGTGGTTCTTC.

This clonotype was recorded many times. For a library built for alpha chains, this beta chain is a stray read; little rests on its size. This chain links TRBV12-3 or TRBV12-4 with TRBJ1-5; D call uncertain. The CDR3 sequence is 14 residues long. Trimming cost V 1 base and J 8 bases, with 12 bases left between them. Here the CDR3 DNA reads TGTGCCAGCAGTTTAGAACGGGGAGGGAAGCCCCAGCATTTT. Its translation is CASSLERGGKPQHF.

On this clonotype itself: The library was designed around alpha chains, so this beta chain is a stray read whose abundance carries little weight. The rearrangement uses TRBV7-9 and TRBJ1-2, with TRBD1 as a possible D gene (6 bases). Germline-derived CDR1 and CDR2 are SEHNR and FQNEAQ (reference sequence). Trimming took 5 bases from V and 5 from J, leaving 24 bases between them. The CDR3 spans 17 residues. The CDR3 DNA is TGTGCCAGCAGCCAAACAGGGTTCGCCCCTACGGAATATGGCTACACCTTC. It specifies CASSQTGFAPTEYGYTF.

By sample fraction, this clonotype is medium-sized. Being off target in a library aimed at alpha chains, this beta chain has a size of little meaning. J is TRBJ2-5 and V is TRBV7-9; D ambiguous. V lost 7 bases and J lost 2, with 5 bases in between. Germline-derived CDR1 and CDR2 are SEHNR and FQNEAQ (reference sequence). The CDR3 consists of 11 residues. The chain's CDR3 is CASTSQETQYF. The CDR3 region has the DNA TGTGCCAGCACGTCTCAAGAGACCCAGTACTTC.

This clonotype is classed as medium-sized. Being off target in a library aimed at alpha chains, this beta chain has a size of little meaning. This sequence joins TRBV7-9 and TRBJ2-7; D unresolved. This CDR3 spans 15 amino acids. Per germline, CDR1 SEHNR and CDR2 FQNEAQ (reference sequence). V lost 8 bases to trimming and J lost 2 bases, with 19 bases between them. CDR3 sequence (DNA): TGTGCCAGCGAGGTGACAATGGGCGGAACCTACGAGCAGTACTTC. Its protein product is CASEVTMGGTYEQYF.

This clonotype has ten or more counts. This beta chain lies outside the target of a library built for alpha chains; its clone size means little. The rearrangement uses TRBV5-5 and TRBJ2-7; 7 bases fit TRBD2. This CDR3 has 16 amino acids. Germline loops: CDR1 SGHKS, CDR2 YYEKEE (reference sequence). V was pared by 4 bases and J by 2 bases, with 12 bases of the junction left unmatched. The CDR3 DNA is TGTGCCAGCAGCGTCCGTGGGGGGGATATAACCTACGAGCAGTACTTC. Translated, it gives CASSVRGGDITYEQYF.

There are many counts of this clonotype. This beta chain is an off-target read within a library intended for alpha chains, so its frequency means little. The rearrangement joins TRBV7-3 to TRBJ2-3, with 8 bases that match TRBD2. This CDR3 has 15 residues. Trimming removed 0 bases from V and 3 bases from J; junction bases left unmatched: 2. CDR1 SGHTA and CDR2 FQGTGA come from the germline V gene. This CDR3 is CASSLTSGETDTQYF. The CDR3 nucleotides read TGTGCCAGCAGCTTAACTAGCGGGGAAACAGATACGCAGTATTTT.

By sample share, this clonotype is medium-sized. This beta chain was picked up by a library intended for alpha chains and is off target, so its count carries little meaning. The genes are TRBV6-5 and TRBJ2-4, with 9 bases fitting TRBD1. Germline V gives CDR1 MNHEY, CDR2 SVGAGI. The ends lost 6 bases at V and 4 bases at J; junction bases unmatched: 13. The CDR3 is made up of 17 amino acids. The CDR3: CASRALSGQGRKNIQYF. In DNA, the CDR3 is TGTGCCAGCAGAGCCCTGTCGGGACAGGGAAGGAAAAACATTCAGTACTTC.

This clonotype was observed at least ten times. Since it is a stray read in a library aimed at alpha chains, this beta chain has a size that is not meaningful. The chain joins TRBV7-9 to TRBJ2-2; no reliable D call. The CDR3 is made up of 17 amino acids. Trimming took off 5 bases at V and 2 bases at J, with 18 bases between the two ends. The germline CDR1 and CDR2 sequences are SEHNR and FQNEAQ (reference sequence). The CDR3 region is CASSTAGLYSNTGELFF. For the CDR3, the DNA is TGTGCCAGCAGCACTGCCGGCCTTTACTCAAACACCGGGGAGCTGTTTTTT.

This clonotype ranks as medium-sized. For a library built for alpha chains, this beta chain is a stray read; little rests on its size. The chain recombines TRBV7-3 with TRBJ2-3, with D maybe TRBD1 (6 bases). Trimming left V 1 base short and J 4 bases short, with 9 bases between. The germline V gene encodes CDR1 SGHTA and CDR2 FQGTGA. This CDR3 has 14 amino acids. CDR3 nucleotides: TGTGCCAGCAGCTTAAGGGCAGGGGCAGATACGCAGTATTTT. Translating it yields CASSLRAGADTQYF.

This clonotype is labeled as medium-sized. This beta chain is off target for a library built for alpha chains, so its abundance means little. This chain joins TRBV9 and TRBJ2-3; perhaps TRBD1 as D (5 bases). Trimming took off 0 bases at V and 5 bases at J, with 16 bases between the two ends. CDR1 and CDR2 from the germline V gene are SGDLS and YYNGEE. The CDR3 contains 16 residues. In nucleotides, the CDR3 is TGTGCCAGCAGCGTAGGGGTCCCAGGGTACTTAGATACGCAGTATTTT. It codes for CASSVGVPGYLDTQYF.

This clonotype has a count of ten or more. This beta chain turned up in a library designed for alpha chains; as an off-target read, its abundance says little. The V gene is TRBV20-1, the J gene TRBJ2-3, with unresolved D. This CDR3 has 16 amino acids. Germline assignment: CDR1 DFQATT and CDR2 SNEGSKA (reference sequence). V lost 3 bases and J 2 bases, leaving 18 bases between the germline ends. The CDR3 DNA reads TGCAGTGCTAGTGTCCGATCTCCTCAGGTCACAGATACGCAGTATTTT. This translates into CSASVRSPQVTDTQYF.

Ten or more counts support this clonotype. The library was built for alpha chains, so this beta chain is an off-target read and its size means little. The chain employs TRBV11-3 and TRBJ2-7; D not certain. V was pared by 6 bases and J by 1 base, with 13 bases between. Germline lookup yields CDR1 SGHNT and CDR2 YENEEA. This CDR3 is 14 amino acids long. CDR3 residues: CASSSFSRSYEQYV. The CDR3 DNA follows: TGTGCCAGCAGTTCTTTCTCGCGGTCCTACGAGCAGTACGTC.

Ten or more counts support this clonotype. A library prepared for alpha chains yielded this beta chain as an off-target read; its size is of little meaning. The chain has TRBV7-9 and TRBJ1-3; D gene ambiguous. This CDR3 spans 13 amino acids. V lost 1 base and J 4 bases, leaving 5 bases between the germline ends. Germline assignment: CDR1 SEHNR and CDR2 FQNEAQ (reference sequence). The chain's CDR3 is CASSLGTGNTIYF. As DNA, the CDR3 is TGTGCCAGCAGCTTAGGAACAGGAAACACCATATATTTT.

There are many counts of this clonotype. With the library built for alpha chains, this beta chain is off target and its frequency is not meaningful. The J gene is TRBJ2-3, the V gene TRBV6-1; weak D call: TRBD2 (6 bases). The CDR3 is 17 amino acids. The germline V gene encodes CDR1 MNHNS and CDR2 SASEGT. Trimming shortened V by 8 bases and J by 0 bases, and 21 bases separated the two germline ends. This CDR3 reads CASLPLASPISTDTQYF. CDR3 DNA sequence: TGTGCCAGCCTCCCACTAGCATCCCCAATTAGCACAGATACGCAGTATTTT.

This clonotype was counted at least ten times. The library was prepared for alpha chains; this beta chain is a stray read, so its frequency means little. The CDR3 bases are TGTGCCAGCAGCATCAGACAGGACACCGGGGAGCTGTTTTTT. Amino acids: CASSIRQDTGELFF. The chain joins TRBV7-8 to TRBJ2-2, with D possibly matching TRBD1 (6 bases). This CDR3 contains 14 residues. V was cut by 5 bases and J by 3 bases, with 10 bases left in between. Germline V lookup: CDR1 SGHVS, CDR2 FQNEAQ.

This clonotype has at least ten counts. This beta chain is a stray sequence in a library constructed for alpha chains; its clone size is not meaningful. The chain uses TRBV24-1 and TRBJ2-1; 7 bases match TRBD1. Per germline, CDR1 KGHDR and CDR2 SFDVKD. This CDR3 region has 14 residues. The V segment lost 4 bases and the J segment 5 bases; nucleotides outside the gene matches: 4. The CDR3 nucleotides are TGTGCCACCAGTGAGGCAGGGGGACACAATGAGCAGTTCTTC. This codes for CATSEAGGHNEQFF.

This clonotype occurred many times. This beta chain represents an off-target read in a library built for alpha chains; its size is of limited meaning. The chain has TRBV11-2 and TRBJ1-2; a possible D gene is TRBD1 (6 bases). The CDR3 has 16 amino acids. Germline V gene sequence: CDR1 SGHAT, CDR2 FQNNGV. The V and J ends lost 0 bases and 1 base respectively, with 12 bases between them. The DNA of the CDR3 is TGTGCCAGCAGCTTAGATTCCGACAGGATTAACTATGGCTACACCTTC. Its translation is CASSLDSDRINYGYTF.

This clonotype was seen repeatedly, ten times or more. This beta chain turned up in a library designed for alpha chains; as an off-target read, its abundance says little. The rearrangement links TRBV19 to TRBJ2-7; no clear D gene. The CDR3 sequence is 14 residues long. V was pared by 1 base and J by 3 bases, with 10 bases between. The germline CDR1 and CDR2 sequences are LNHDA and SQIVND (reference sequence). Written as DNA, the CDR3 is TGTGCCAGTAGTATAGGACCAAACGGCTACGAGCAGTACTTC. Its translation is CASSIGPNGYEQYF.

This clonotype was found many times. For a library built for alpha chains, this beta chain is a stray read; little rests on its size. The rearrangement uses TRBV28 and TRBJ1-2, with D hard to call. The V gene lost 2 bases and the J gene lost 6 bases, with 13 bases spanning the gap. Germline assignment: CDR1 MDHEN and CDR2 SYDVKM. This CDR3 contains 14 residues. The CDR3, as DNA: TGTGCCAGCAGTTTAAACTACCAGGTCGATGGCTACACCTTC. Its translation: CASSLNYQVDGYTF.

This clonotype was recorded at least ten times. This beta chain represents an off-target read in a library built for alpha chains; its size is of limited meaning. V is TRBV5-5 and J is TRBJ1-1; D gene unclear. Trimming removed 2 bases at V and 0 bases at J, with 5 bases between. This CDR3 is 13 amino acids long. Per germline, CDR1 SGHKS and CDR2 YYEKEE (reference sequence). In DNA form, the CDR3 reads TGTGCCAGCAGCTTAGGGATGAACACTGAAGCTTTCTTT. Its protein is CASSLGMNTEAFF.

Of note for this clonotype: Since the library was made to target alpha chains, this beta chain is a stray read and its abundance is not meaningful. The CDR3 bases are TGCAGCGTTGGTAACAACTATGGCTACACCTTC. Amino acid sequence: CSVGNNYGYTF. V is TRBV29-1 and J is TRBJ1-2, with no clear D. Germline V CDR1 and CDR2: SQVTM, ANQGSEA. V was trimmed by 4 bases and J by 2 bases, leaving 5 bases between them. The CDR3 runs to 11 residues. The full variable domain, with the rest looked up from reference TRBV29-1 and TRBJ1-2, is SAVISQKPSRDICQRGTSLTIQCQVDSQVTMMFWYRQQPGQSLTLIATANQGSEATYESGFVIDKFPISRPNLTFSTLTVSNMSPEDSSIYLCSVGNNYGYTFGSGTRLTVV.

This clonotype was observed many times. The size of this beta chain means little, since it is a stray read in a library made for alpha chains. The DNA of the CDR3 is TGCAGTGCTAGTCCTCTAGCGGGAAGAGAAGATACGCAGTATTTT. This codes for CSASPLAGREDTQYF. This chain uses TRBV20-1 with TRBJ2-3, with TRBD2 matching over 9 bases. Germline CDR1 and CDR2: DFQATT and SNEGSKA (reference sequence). J lost 5 bases, V lost 3 bases, and 9 bases had no gene match. The CDR3 runs 15 residues.

This clonotype was recorded at least ten times. This beta chain is an off-target read within a library intended for alpha chains, so its frequency means little. This chain joins TRBV6-1 and TRBJ2-2; tentative D call: TRBD1 (5 bases). CDR1 MNHNS and CDR2 SASEGT come from the germline V gene. Trimming shortened V by 7 bases and J by 2 bases, and 11 bases separated the two germline ends. The CDR3 is 14 amino acids. The CDR3 DNA is TGTGCCAGCAAGTGGGGCACCAACACCGGGGAGCTGTTTTTT. This translates into CASKWGTNTGELFF.

By share, this clonotype ranks as medium-sized. Little can be read into the size of this beta chain, an off-target read in a library designed for alpha chains. This rearrangement joins TRBV7-8 to TRBJ1-1; 7 bases fit TRBD1. There are 16 residues in the CDR3. CDR1 is SGHVS, CDR2 FQNEAQ, per germline. V was pared by 5 bases and J by 2 bases, with 11 bases of the junction left unmatched. CDR3 coding DNA: TGTGCCAGCAGCCCTCGGACAGGACGATTAAACACTGAAGCTTTCTTT. This sequence encodes CASSPRTGRLNTEAFF.

This clonotype was detected ten times or more. The library was built for alpha chains, so this beta chain is an off-target read and its size means little. This rearrangement joins TRBV7-3 to TRBJ2-5; 7 bases agree with TRBD1. V lost 5 bases, J lost 5 bases, and 5 bases stayed unmatched. Germline V gene data show CDR1 as SGHTA and CDR2 as FQGTGA. This CDR3 has 13 residues. CDR3 in amino acids: CASSTNRGETQYF. CDR3 coding DNA: TGTGCCAGCAGCACCAACAGGGGTGAGACCCAGTACTTC.

In this sample, this clonotype turned up many times. The library was prepared for alpha chains; this beta chain is a stray read, so its frequency means little. This rearrangement joins TRBV15 to TRBJ2-7; possibly TRBD2 for D (5 bases). The CDR3 loop spans 13 amino acids. V was cut by 8 bases and J by 6 bases, with 17 bases left in between. Germline-derived CDR1 and CDR2 are LNHNV and YYDKDF (reference sequence). The CDR3 sequence: CATSPTIRGEQYF. DNA for the CDR3: TGTGCCACCTCCCCAACCATCCGGGGCGAGCAGTACTTC.

In its sample, this clonotype ranks as medium-sized. As an off-target read in a library built for alpha chains, this beta chain has a frequency of little significance. The V call is TRBV7-9, the J call TRBJ2-7; unclear D gene. Per germline, CDR1 SEHNR and CDR2 FQNEAQ (reference sequence). The length of the CDR3 is 13 residues. V was shortened by 3 bases and J by 3 bases, with 9 bases between the two germline ends. The CDR3 DNA follows: TGTGCCAGCAGCTTGTCCACAGACTACGAGCAGTACTTC. Translating it yields CASSLSTDYEQYF.

By sample share, this clonotype is medium-sized (0.01 to 0.1%). Found in a library prepared for alpha chains, this beta chain is an off-target read, and its abundance has little meaning. CDR3 nucleotides: TGCGCCAGCAGCTGGGGATACAGCGAAGAAAAACTGTTTTTT. As protein: CASSWGYSEEKLFF. The chain links TRBV5-1 to TRBJ1-4; unclear D gene. Deletions cut 3 bases from V and 8 bases from J, with 14 bases between. Germline V gene sequence: CDR1 SGHRS, CDR2 YFSETQ. The CDR3 runs to 14 residues.